This T cell receptor (beta chain) originates from a study of response to subunit inactivated influenza vaccine. Study-wide findings and caveats: It was suggested by the authors that few new T cells are recruited by each seasonal influenza vaccination.

The CDR3 is made up of 15 amino acids. V lost 8 bases and J lost 1; bases outside the gene matches: 9. Germline V gives CDR1 ENHRY, CDR2 SYGVKD. In its sample, this clonotype was seen many times. Antigen: not known. TCRdb redid the calling of the RT-PCR reads with MiXCR, one entry per CDR3 protein. The sample has around 760,000 distinct CDR3 sequences, around 13% seen once; the top ten hold less than 7%. Material: PBMCs from blood, obtained 14 to 15 days before vaccination. This TCR was sampled from a man in his forties or fifties who received an inactivated influenza vaccine. This chain joins TRBV10-3 and TRBJ2-7; 9 positions agree with TRBD1. CDR3 in amino acids: CAIGTGGVRSYEQYF. As DNA, the CDR3 is TGTGCCATCGGTACAGGGGGCGTACGGTCCTACGAGCAGTACTTC.